Presented here are 26 T cell receptor beta chains from one specimen sequenced in a study of cytomegalovirus exposure and HLA in healthy donors. Assay: immunoSEQ multiplex PCR; the TCRdb copy retains only in-frame clones and omits some. The sample includes roughly 180,000 clones, roughly 80% of them seen just once. Sequencing was carried out using PBMCs. The source of these receptors is a man aged 18 to 30 in good health and CMV-seropositive.

This chain joins TRBV7-9 and TRBJ1-2; 11 bases line up with TRBD1. Germline V gives CDR1 SEHNR, CDR2 FQNEAQ (reference sequence). This CDR3 is 14 amino acids long. The ends lost 2 bases at V and 8 bases at J; junction bases unmatched: 4. The CDR3 sequence is CASSLSGQGGGYTF. As DNA, the CDR3 is TGTGCCAGCAGCTTATCGGGACAGGGGGGGGGCTACACCTTC.

The chain carries TRBV27 and TRBJ1-1; D is ambiguous. This CDR3 is built from 11 residues. Germline V gives CDR1 MNHEY, CDR2 SMNVEV (reference sequence). V was trimmed by 4 bases and J by 7 bases, leaving 7 bases between them. The CDR3 here is CASSSRYEAFF. Here the CDR3 DNA reads TGTGCCAGCAGTTCCAGGTATGAAGCTTTCTTT.

The chain couples TRBV10-3 to TRBJ2-7, with 7 positions matching TRBD1. CDR1 is ENHRY and CDR2 is SYGVKD in the germline V gene. The CDR3 runs 12 residues. CDR3 sequence: CATRQGDYEQYF. The CDR3 DNA is TGTGCGACGAGGCAGGGGGACTACGAGCAGTACTTC.

This clone is a singleton in its sample. This chain joins TRBV9 and TRBJ1-1, with D perhaps matching TRBD1 (6 bases). The CDR3 has 14 amino acids. The ends were cut back, 3 bases at V and 5 bases at J, with 14 bases in the middle. Germline V gene lookup returns CDR1 SGDLS and CDR2 YYNGEE. Written as DNA, the CDR3 is TGTGCCAGCAGCGCACCGGACAGCCCAACTGAAGCTTTCTTT. Translation: CASSAPDSPTEAFF. Full variable domain (outside the CDR3, taken from reference TRBV9 and TRBJ1-1): DSGVTQTPKHLITATGQRVTLRCSPRSGDLSVYWYQQSLDQGLQFLIQYYNGEERAKGNILERFSAQQFPDLHSELNLSSLELGDSALYFCASSAPDSPTEAFFGQGTRLTVV.

The chain uses TRBV6-5 and TRBJ2-3; a weak D match, TRBD2 (6 bases). Per the germline V gene, CDR1 is MNHEY and CDR2 is SVGAGI. V lost 5 bases and J lost 4, with 16 bases in between. The CDR3 is 15 residues long. The DNA for the CDR3 is TGTGCCAGCAGTCGGGACTCCCCTTGGGCAGATACGCAGTATTTT. This translates into CASSRDSPWADTQYF.

The V gene is TRBV6-1, the J gene TRBJ2-7; perhaps TRBD1 as D (6 bases). The germline V gene has CDR1 MNHNS and CDR2 SASEGT. This CDR3 comprises 10 residues. Trimming cost V 8 bases and J 7 bases, with 9 bases left between them. The CDR3 DNA follows: TGTGCCAGCGGGACACTAGAGCAGTACTTC. Encoded protein: CASGTLEQYF.

CDR3 protein: CAWTLDRGSRGYTF. The CDR3 DNA sequence: TGTGCCTGGACCTTAGACAGGGGGTCTCGGGGCTACACCTTC. The chain recombines TRBV30 with TRBJ1-2, with TRBD1 matching over 9 bases. CDR3 length: 14 amino acids. Trimming at V came to 4 bases and at J to 8 bases, leaving 11 bases not matched to a gene. In germline, CDR1 is GTSNPN, CDR2 SVGIG (reference sequence).

This clone was observed once. The chain joins TRBV5-1 to TRBJ1-2; D is unclear. There are 15 residues in the CDR3. The germline CDR1 and CDR2 sequences are SGHRS and YFSETQ. V lost 4 bases to trimming and J lost 1 base, with 14 bases between them. The CDR3 sequence is CASSPAGLFNYGYTF. The CDR3 bases are TGCGCCAGCAGCCCGGCGGGCCTTTTTAACTATGGCTACACCTTC. Combining the CDR3 with reference TRBV5-1 and TRBJ1-2 gives the whole variable domain KAGVTQTPRYLIKTRGQQVTLSCSPISGHRSVSWYQQTPGQGLQFLFEYFSETQRNKGNFPGRFSGRQFSNSRSEMNVSTLELGDSALYLCASSPAGLFNYGYTFGSGTRLTVV.

V and J are TRBV29-1 and TRBJ1-1, with a possible D match to TRBD1 (6 bases). Germline V gives CDR1 SQVTM, CDR2 ANQGSEA. The CDR3 is 14 amino acids. Here the CDR3 reads CSLHEGGRNTEAFF. The CDR3 bases are TGCAGTTTACACGAAGGGGGTCGGAACACTGAAGCTTTCTTT.

The chain combines TRBV9 with TRBJ1-1; the D is unclear. The CDR3 runs to 14 residues. Germline CDR1 is SGDLS and CDR2 is YYNGEE. Trimming left V 3 bases short and J 2 bases short, with 11 bases between. The CDR3 DNA is TGTGCCAGCAGCGAAACAATTCTCAACACTGAAGCTTTCTTT. It specifies CASSETILNTEAFF. Full variable domain (rest looked up from reference TRBV9 and TRBJ1-1): DSGVTQTPKHLITATGQRVTLRCSPRSGDLSVYWYQQSLDQGLQFLIQYYNGEERAKGNILERFSAQQFPDLHSELNLSSLELGDSALYFCASSETILNTEAFFGQGTRLTVV.

The chain uses TRBV9 and TRBJ2-7, with 11 bases matching TRBD2. This CDR3 contains 16 residues. Trimming at V came to 0 bases and at J to 3 bases, leaving 5 bases not matched to a gene. Germline CDR1 is SGDLS and CDR2 is YYNGEE. The CDR3 reads CASSVGGTSGDYEQYF. The CDR3 DNA reads as TGTGCCAGCAGCGTAGGAGGGACTAGCGGTGACTACGAGCAGTACTTC. Based on the CDR3 plus reference TRBV9 and TRBJ2-7, the full variable domain is DSGVTQTPKHLITATGQRVTLRCSPRSGDLSVYWYQQSLDQGLQFLIQYYNGEERAKGNILERFSAQQFPDLHSELNLSSLELGDSALYFCASSVGGTSGDYEQYFGPGTRLTVT.

V and J are TRBV4-1 and TRBJ2-5; 10 bases align to TRBD2. The CDR3 is 15 residues long. The V gene end was trimmed by 4 bases and the J gene end by 5 bases; junction bases not matched to a gene: 7. The germline CDR1 and CDR2 sequences are MGHRA and YSYEKL. DNA for the CDR3: TGCGCCAGCAGCCCCCCTAGCGGGAGTTGGGAGACCCAGTACTTC. Protein sequence: CASSPPSGSWETQYF.

Of note for this clone: This sample includes further DNA sequences coding for the same CDR3. This rearrangement joins TRBV25-1 to TRBJ2-7, with D perhaps TRBD1 (6 bases). The ends were cut back, 2 bases at V and 4 bases at J, with 9 bases in the middle. The germline V gene encodes CDR1 MGHDK and CDR2 SYGVNS. The CDR3 is made up of 13 amino acids. CDR3 coding DNA: TGTGCCAGCAGTGAAGGGGGCAGATACGAGCAGTACTTC. Its protein is CASSEGGRYEQYF.

The chain carries TRBV6-6 and TRBJ2-3; 8 bases map to TRBD1. This CDR3 comprises 13 residues. Germline V gives CDR1 MNHNY, CDR2 SVGAGI (reference sequence). With 8 bases clipped from V and 5 bases from J, the junction kept 6 bases outside the gene matches. In DNA form, the CDR3 reads TGTGCCAGCTGGCAGGGGGCTGGAGATACGCAGTATTTT. It yields the protein CASWQGAGDTQYF.

The chain recombines TRBV5-6 with TRBJ2-7; 10 nucleotides align to TRBD2. This CDR3 region has 15 residues. V was clipped by 0 bases and J by 2 bases; unmatched bases: 2. The germline CDR1 and CDR2 sequences are SGHDT and YYEEEE. The CDR3 region is CASSLGLAGAYEQYF. CDR3 nucleotide sequence: TGTGCCAGCAGCTTGGGTCTAGCGGGGGCCTACGAGCAGTACTTC.

This sequence joins TRBV14 and TRBJ2-7, with 12 bases fitting TRBD2. This CDR3 is 17 amino acids long. Germline CDR1 and CDR2: SGHDN and FVKESK. V gave up 3 bases and J gave up 1 base; unmatched junction bases: 7. CDR3: CASSQAGTSGLSYEQYF. DNA for the CDR3: TGTGCCAGCAGCCAGGCCGGGACTAGCGGGTTATCCTACGAGCAGTACTTC. The variable domain in full, completed from reference TRBV14 and TRBJ2-7, reads EAGVTQFPSHSVIEKGQTVTLRCDPISGHDNLYWYRRVMGKEIKFLLHFVKESKQDESGMPNNRFLAERTGGTYSTLKVQPAELEDSGVYFCASSQAGTSGLSYEQYFGPGTRLTVT.

This clone was observed a few times. V usage is TRBV7-2 and J usage is TRBJ2-7; D is undetermined. This CDR3 is built from 12 residues. V lost 5 bases to trimming and J lost 4 bases, with 9 bases between them. From germline, CDR1 is SGHTA and CDR2 FQGNSA. The CDR3 sequence: CASSPSVYEQYF. In DNA form, the CDR3 reads TGTGCCAGCAGCCCCTCAGTTTACGAGCAGTACTTC. The full variable domain, with the rest looked up from reference TRBV7-2 and TRBJ2-7, is GAGVSQSPSNKVTEKGKDVELRCDPISGHTALYWYRQSLGQGLEFLIYFQGNSAPDKSGLPSDRFSAERTGGSVSTLTIQRTQQEDSAVYLCASSPSVYEQYFGPGTRLTVT.

In this sample, this clone turned up a few times. The chain links TRBV11-2 to TRBJ2-1; 8 bases fit TRBD2. Germline V gene lookup returns CDR1 SGHAT and CDR2 FQNNGV. After removal of 3 bases from V and 4 bases from J, the junction contained 8 bases not matched to a gene. The CDR3 has 16 amino acids. CDR3 sequence reads: CASSLQPGLEYNEQFF. The DNA for the CDR3 is TGTGCCAGCAGCTTGCAACCGGGACTAGAATACAATGAGCAGTTCTTC.

The chain couples TRBV6-5 to TRBJ2-1, with 11 bases matching TRBD2. This CDR3 contains 15 residues. The germline V gene has CDR1 MNHEY and CDR2 SVGAGI. V gave up 6 bases and J gave up 6 bases; unmatched junction bases: 7. The chain's CDR3 is CASSPLAGAGNEQFF. CDR3 DNA: TGTGCCAGCAGCCCACTAGCGGGAGCTGGCAATGAGCAGTTCTTC.

The rearrangement joins TRBV5-1 to TRBJ2-7; 9 nucleotides agree with TRBD1. This CDR3 contains 13 residues. The junction had 3 bases not matched to a gene; V was cut back by 5 bases and J by 3 bases. Germline assignment: CDR1 SGHRS and CDR2 YFSETQ. The CDR3 reads CASSVTGGYEQYF. DNA of the CDR3: TGCGCCAGCAGTGTGACAGGGGGCTACGAGCAGTACTTC.

This clone was seen at least ten times. This chain joins TRBV28 and TRBJ2-2; D might be TRBD2 (5 bases). The V end was cut by 7 bases, the J end by 11 bases, with 17 bases between. The germline CDR1 and CDR2 sequences are MDHEN and SYDVKM. The CDR3 consists of 13 residues. The CDR3 nucleotides are TGTGCCAGCACCCCCGGTGGGGAGCTCGAGCTGTTTTTT. It yields the protein CASTPGGELELFF.

Remarks on this clone: Within the sample, other DNA sequences also encode this same CDR3. V is TRBV19 and J is TRBJ1-5, with D possibly matching TRBD1 (6 bases). The CDR3 is made up of 12 amino acids. Trimming left V 6 bases short and J 7 bases short, with 10 bases between. Germline V gene lookup returns CDR1 LNHDA and CDR2 SQIVND (reference sequence). CDR3 sequence (DNA): TGTGCCAGTAGGACAGGCAGGCAGCCCCAGCATTTT. Its translation is CASRTGRQPQHF.

This sequence joins TRBV6-6 and TRBJ1-5; no firm D call. Germline V CDR1 and CDR2: MNHNY, SVGAGI (reference sequence). The CDR3 is made up of 12 amino acids. V was shortened by 2 bases and J by 6 bases, with 5 bases between the two germline ends. The CDR3 DNA reads as TGTGCCAGCAGTTACGGGCGTCAGCCCCAGCATTTT. This codes for CASSYGRQPQHF.

This clone appeared once. The gene calls are TRBV5-5 and TRBJ2-7, with 12 bases matching TRBD2. The CDR3 totals 15 residues. The V and J ends lost 3 bases and 0 bases, in that order; junction bases with no gene match: 1. Germline lookup yields CDR1 SGHKS and CDR2 YYEKEE (reference sequence). CDR3 in DNA: TGTGCCAGCAGCTGGACTAGCGGGGTCTCCTACGAGCAGTACTTC. The encoded protein is CASSWTSGVSYEQYF.

V usage is TRBV27 and J usage is TRBJ1-5; weak D call: TRBD1 (5 bases). Germline assignment: CDR1 MNHEY and CDR2 SMNVEV (reference sequence). Trimming stripped 1 base from V and 6 bases from J, with 10 bases between. The CDR3 runs to 14 residues. The CDR3 bases are TGTGCCAGCAGTTTATTGGGGGGGGGTCAGCCCCAGCATTTT. Amino acid sequence: CASSLLGGGQPQHF.

This chain links TRBV5-4 with TRBJ2-2; 11 bases fit TRBD2. This CDR3 is built from 16 residues. Germline V gene sequence: CDR1 SGHNT, CDR2 YYREEE (reference sequence). The ends lost 4 bases at V and 4 bases at J; junction bases unmatched: 6. CDR3 loop: CASSLRLAGLTGELFF. The CDR3 DNA follows: TGTGCCAGCAGCCTAAGACTAGCGGGGCTCACCGGGGAGCTGTTTTTT. Combining the CDR3 with reference TRBV5-4 and TRBJ2-2 gives the whole variable domain ETGVTQSPTHLIKTRGQQVTLRCSSQSGHNTVSWYQQALGQGPQFIFQYYREEENGRGNFPPRFSGLQFPNYSSELNVNALELDDSALYLCASSLRLAGLTGELFFGEGSRLTVL.